This T cell receptor beta chain was recorded in a study of graft-versus-host responses after intestinal transplantation. Study context: Anti-thymocyte globulin induction was given to all recipients, followed by tacrolimus and steroids for around three years. Study-level results: Across patients carrying graft-donor T cell macrochimerism, allografts held high graft-versus-host to host-versus-graft clonal ratios. GvH clones surfaced in recipient marrow, some emerging earlier in ileum or blood. An association linked early post-transplant HvG declines with peak circulating GvH clone levels.

Measured with immunoSEQ multiplex PCR; TCRdb has only the in-frame clones, and not every one. This table has 30,000 to 40,000 clones, roughly 94% appearing once. Notes on this clone: The target antigen is unknown.

This CDR3 has 18 residues. Trimming at V came to 2 bases and at J to 5 bases, leaving 14 bases not matched to a gene. Germline CDR1 SNHLY, CDR2 FYNNEI. The specimen comprised unstimulated CD4+ T cells sorted from spleen or lymph node cells, sampled before transplant. The TCR originated in a human donor who was the organ donor for an intestinal transplant. The chain employs TRBV2 and TRBJ2-3; 9 bases are shared with TRBD2. The CDR3 loop is CASSEFLAGAGGKDTQYF. CDR3 bases: TGTGCCAGCAGTGAATTTTTAGCGGGGGCGGGAGGTAAAGATACGCAGTATTTT.